The next 32 T cell receptor beta chains were all read from a single sample in a study of graft-versus-host responses after intestinal transplantation. The antigens of these receptors remain unknown. Produced via immunoSEQ multiplex PCR; TCRdb's table is partial and in-frame only. The sample consists of over 65,000 clones, 75% to 95% of them appearing once. This specimen consisted of unstimulated CD8+ T cells sorted from spleen or lymph node cells, obtained before transplant. These receptors were taken from a human donor who was the organ donor for an intestinal transplant.

This chain joins TRBV5-4 and TRBJ2-7; D may match TRBD1 or TRBD2 (5 bases each). Germline CDR1 and CDR2: SGHNT and YYREEE (reference sequence). CDR3 length: 18 amino acids. V gave up 5 bases and J gave up 1 base, with 25 bases separating them. CDR3 in DNA: TGTGCCAGCAGACGAACAGGACTCCCGAACCGCGGGTCCTACGAGCAGTACTTC. Translation: CASRRTGLPNRGSYEQYF.

CDR3 sequence reads: CASSLLRDGELFF. DNA of the CDR3: TGCGCCAGCAGCTTGTTACGGGACGGGGAGCTGTTTTTT. The genes are TRBV5-1 and TRBJ2-2; maybe TRBD2 (5 bases). V lost 1 base to trimming and J lost 7 bases, with 8 bases between them. The germline gives CDR1 SGHRS, CDR2 YFSETQ. The CDR3 extends over 13 amino acids.

This chain links TRBV20-1 with TRBJ1-2, with D maybe TRBD1 (6 bases). CDR1 and CDR2 (germline): DFQATT, SNEGSKA (reference sequence). V lost 5 bases to trimming and J lost 7 bases, with 11 bases between them. The CDR3 runs to 11 residues. This CDR3 is CSAVGTSGYTF. The CDR3 coding sequence is TGCAGTGCTGTCGGGACAAGTGGCTACACCTTC.

V usage is TRBV5-1 and J usage is TRBJ2-7, with 8 bases fitting TRBD2. The junction had 6 bases not matched to a gene; V was cut back by 0 bases and J by 4 bases. This CDR3 region has 15 residues. The germline V gene encodes CDR1 SGHRS and CDR2 YFSETQ. CDR3 loop: CASSLGLAGGYEQYF. The CDR3 DNA is TGCGCCAGCAGCTTGGGCCTAGCGGGTGGTTACGAGCAGTACTTC. Full variable domain (missing parts from reference TRBV5-1 and TRBJ2-7): KAGVTQTPRYLIKTRGQQVTLSCSPISGHRSVSWYQQTPGQGLQFLFEYFSETQRNKGNFPGRFSGRQFSNSRSEMNVSTLELGDSALYLCASSLGLAGGYEQYFGPGTRLTVT.

This chain joins TRBV5-4 and TRBJ2-5, with D perhaps TRBD2 (5 bases). There are 13 residues in the CDR3. The germline V gene encodes CDR1 SGHNT and CDR2 YYREEE (reference sequence). Trimming pared 3 bases from V and 5 bases from J, leaving 11 bases between. CDR3 in DNA: TGTGCCAGCAGCTGGCCGGGGTGGGAGACCCAGTACTTC. Its translation: CASSWPGWETQYF.

Here the CDR3 reads CASSQEPGQGSGANVLTF. The CDR3 DNA sequence: TGCGCCAGCAGCCAAGAACCGGGACAGGGTTCTGGGGCCAACGTCCTGACTTTC. The rearrangement joins TRBV4-1 to TRBJ2-6; TRBD1 matches 9 bases. Germline lookup yields CDR1 MGHRA and CDR2 YSYEKL. The CDR3 covers 18 residues. Trimming took 0 bases from V and 1 from J; bases not matched to a gene: 4.

The chain joins TRBV5-1 to TRBJ2-2, with 9 bases lining up with TRBD2. There are 15 residues in the CDR3. Per germline, CDR1 SGHRS and CDR2 YFSETQ. V was pared by 4 bases and J by 5 bases, with 6 bases of the junction left unmatched. The CDR3 protein is CASSRGTSPTGELFF. The CDR3 region has the DNA TGCGCCAGCAGCCGCGGGACTAGCCCAACCGGGGAGCTGTTTTTT.

V and J are TRBV10-1 and TRBJ2-5; 7 bases are a match to TRBD1. CDR3 length: 13 residues. Germline lookup yields CDR1 WNHNN and CDR2 SYGVQD (reference sequence). With V trimmed by 8 bases and J by 7 bases, 10 bases remained unmatched. The CDR3 DNA sequence: TGCGCCAGCTCCGAGGGGGACAGCGGGACCCAGTACTTC. Amino acids: CASSEGDSGTQYF.

J is TRBJ1-2 and V is TRBV5-4, with 9 bases identical to TRBD1. The CDR3 runs to 14 residues. Per the germline V gene, CDR1 is SGHNT and CDR2 is YYREEE (reference sequence). The J segment lost 6 bases and the V segment lost 2 bases, leaving 5 bases of the junction unmatched. CDR3 region: CASSFFGQGNGYTF. The CDR3 bases are TGTGCCAGCAGCTTCTTCGGACAGGGGAATGGCTACACCTTC.

This chain uses TRBV7-9 with TRBJ2-1; D gene ambiguous. The CDR3 is 12 residues long. Trimming took off 7 bases at V and 8 bases at J, with 12 bases between the two ends. Germline V gene lookup returns CDR1 SEHNR and CDR2 FQNEAQ (reference sequence). The CDR3 nucleotides are TGTGCCAGCACGGGCGTCAGAGATGAGCAGTTCTTC. The encoded protein is CASTGVRDEQFF.

This chain links TRBV11-2 with TRBJ2-3; the match to TRBD2 covers 10 bases. After removal of 6 bases from V and 3 bases from J, the junction contained 9 bases not matched to a gene. This CDR3 is 16 amino acids long. CDR1 and CDR2 from the germline V gene are SGHAT and FQNNGV. In DNA, the CDR3 is TGTGCCAGCAGGAATCTAGCGGGAGCTTTAACAGATACGCAGTATTTT. This gives the protein CASRNLAGALTDTQYF.

V gene TRBV7-6 combines with J gene TRBJ2-3; no definite D call. V lost 0 bases to trimming and J lost 2 bases, with 12 bases between them. Germline CDR1 reads SGHVS; CDR2 reads FNYEAQ. This CDR3 is 16 amino acids long. CDR3 nucleotide sequence: TGTGCCAGCAGCTTAGCAGGGTTCAGCAACACAGATACGCAGTATTTT. Translating it yields CASSLAGFSNTDTQYF.

The chain has TRBV4-1 and TRBJ2-7; the match to TRBD2 covers 9 bases. The CDR3 runs to 16 residues. J was trimmed by 2 bases and V by 1 base; bases with no gene match: 6. In germline, CDR1 is MGHRA, CDR2 YSYEKL. This CDR3 is CASSQVYGGGAYEQYF. For the CDR3, the DNA is TGCGCCAGCAGCCAAGTTTATGGCGGGGGGGCCTACGAGCAGTACTTC.

V usage is TRBV7-6 and J usage is TRBJ2-1; the D is unclear. Germline V lookup: CDR1 SGHVS, CDR2 FNYEAQ. V lost 1 base to trimming and J lost 9 bases, with 10 bases between them. The CDR3 is made up of 13 amino acids. The CDR3 DNA follows: TGTGCCAGCAGCTTAGGCGAGGACCCTGAGCAGTTCTTC. As protein: CASSLGEDPEQFF.

The V call is TRBV7-6, the J call TRBJ2-1; D ambiguous. With 1 base removed from V and 6 bases from J, the gap between germline ends came to 10 bases. Germline V gives CDR1 SGHVS, CDR2 FNYEAQ. CDR3 length: 14 residues. CDR3 nucleotides: TGTGCCAGCAGCTTAGTGCGGCCGGGCAATGAGCAGTTCTTC. Its translation is CASSLVRPGNEQFF. The whole variable domain, filled in from reference TRBV7-6 and TRBJ2-1, reads GAGVSQSPRYKVTKRGQDVALRCDPISGHVSLYWYRQALGQGPEFLTYFNYEAQQDKSGLPNDRFSAERPEGSISTLTIQRTEQRDSAMYRCASSLVRPGNEQFFGPGTRLTVL.

This chain uses TRBV5-5 with TRBJ2-1; D perhaps matches TRBD1 (6 bases). The CDR3 is made up of 17 amino acids. Trimming left V 4 bases short and J 0 bases short, with 17 bases between. Germline V gene sequence: CDR1 SGHKS, CDR2 YYEKEE (reference sequence). The CDR3 loop is CASSPPPDRSSYNEQFF. CDR3 coding DNA: TGTGCCAGCAGCCCACCGCCCGACAGGAGCTCCTACAATGAGCAGTTCTTC.

This clone was seen a single time. This chain uses TRBV6-1 with TRBJ2-7, with TRBD1 matching over 8 bases. This CDR3 contains 15 residues. With 6 bases clipped from V and 4 bases from J, the junction kept 11 bases outside the gene matches. Germline CDR1 MNHNS, CDR2 SASEGT. The chain's CDR3 is CASRVDRGSFYEQYF. The CDR3 DNA reads TGTGCCAGCAGAGTAGACAGGGGTTCTTTTTACGAGCAGTACTTC.

This clone was detected once. This chain uses TRBV5-5 with TRBJ1-3; D remains unclear. Germline CDR1 SGHKS, CDR2 YYEKEE (reference sequence). The length of the CDR3 is 16 residues. The V gene lost 4 bases and the J gene lost 0 bases, with 14 bases spanning the gap. DNA for the CDR3: TGTGCCAGCAGCCCGACCGTTGCGGACTCTGGAAACACCATATATTTT. Amino acid sequence: CASSPTVADSGNTIYF.

The gene calls are TRBV15 and TRBJ1-2; D is perhaps TRBD1 (5 bases). Germline lookup yields CDR1 LNHNV and CDR2 YYDKDF (reference sequence). CDR3 length: 17 amino acids. V was clipped by 0 bases and J by 4 bases, with 18 bases between them. CDR3 DNA: TGTGCCACCAGCAGAGATCGAGGGACCCCCCACATCTATGGCTACACCTTC. It encodes CATSRDRGTPHIYGYTF.

V gene TRBV7-9 combines with J gene TRBJ2-1; 7 bases map to TRBD2. This CDR3 has 18 amino acids. V was clipped by 1 base and J by 3 bases; unmatched bases: 12. The germline V gene encodes CDR1 SEHNR and CDR2 FQNEAQ (reference sequence). Here the CDR3 reads CASSLVGLAEEGYNEQFF. CDR3 bases: TGTGCCAGCAGCTTAGTTGGGCTAGCGGAGGAAGGCTACAATGAGCAGTTCTTC.

This clone was counted a single time. The chain carries TRBV5-1 and TRBJ2-7; D gene uncertain. This CDR3 region has 11 residues. Trimming pared 0 bases from V and 6 bases from J, leaving 4 bases between. CDR1 SGHRS and CDR2 YFSETQ come from the germline V gene. CDR3: CASSLGLEQYF. CDR3 coding DNA: TGCGCCAGCAGCTTGGGACTCGAGCAGTACTTC. Together with reference TRBV5-1 and TRBJ2-7, the CDR3 gives the full variable domain: KAGVTQTPRYLIKTRGQQVTLSCSPISGHRSVSWYQQTPGQGLQFLFEYFSETQRNKGNFPGRFSGRQFSNSRSEMNVSTLELGDSALYLCASSLGLEQYFGPGTRLTVT.

As regards this clone: Relative to the germline gene, one junction end is altered; a read error may explain this. J is TRBJ2-1 and V is TRBV20-1, with D uncertain. CDR3 length: 11 residues. Germline CDR1 DFQATT, CDR2 SNEGSKA (reference sequence). The DNA for the CDR3 is TGCAGCGCTAGTAACGGGAATGAGCAGTTCTTC. Protein product: CSASNGNEQFF.

The chain couples TRBV27 to TRBJ2-3, with D uncertain. The germline V gene encodes CDR1 MNHEY and CDR2 SMNVEV (reference sequence). V lost 5 bases and J lost 5, with 17 bases in between. The CDR3 has 15 residues. CDR3 sequence: CASSHLLGSGDTQYF. CDR3 sequence (DNA): TGTGCCAGCAGTCACCTGTTGGGCAGTGGAGATACGCAGTATTTT.

This rearrangement joins TRBV7-2 to TRBJ1-6; 9 bases fit TRBD1. The length of the CDR3 is 17 residues. Germline loops: CDR1 SGHTA, CDR2 FQGNSA. V was pared by 5 bases and J by 10 bases, with 15 bases of the junction left unmatched. This CDR3 reads CASSVGQGPFGRSPLHF. The CDR3 DNA reads as TGTGCCAGCAGCGTCGGACAGGGGCCCTTTGGGCGCTCACCCCTCCACTTT.

The CDR3 here is CASSFSTGLNTEAFF. CDR3 bases: TGTGCCAGTAGTTTTTCGACAGGGTTGAACACTGAAGCTTTCTTT. The chain has TRBV19 and TRBJ1-1; 7 bases line up with TRBD1. Germline loops: CDR1 LNHDA, CDR2 SQIVND (reference sequence). Trimming cost V 5 bases and J 0 bases; bases outside gene matches: 6. The CDR3 runs 15 residues.

This sequence joins TRBV4-2 and TRBJ2-5, with a weak D call TRBD2 (5 bases). Gene TRBJ2-7 matches the end of the DNA better, so the J call may be wrong. Germline CDR1 reads LGHNA; CDR2 reads YNFKEQ. The CDR3 is made up of 15 amino acids. The CDR3 here is CASSQDLGSSYEQYF. CDR3 sequence (DNA): TGTGCCAGCAGCCAAGATCTAGGGAGTTCCTACGAGCAGTACTTC.

V and J are TRBV2 and TRBJ2-7, with D perhaps being TRBD1 or TRBD2 (5 bases each). CDR1 SNHLY and CDR2 FYNNEI come from the germline V gene. The ends were cut back, 2 bases at V and 7 bases at J, with 18 bases in the middle. The CDR3 runs 15 residues. The CDR3 region has the DNA TGTGCCAGCAGTGAACAGGGACCAAACTACGAAGAGCAGTACTTC. This encodes CASSEQGPNYEEQYF.

The chain employs TRBV5-1 and TRBJ2-7, with 7 bases identical to TRBD1. Germline CDR1 is SGHRS and CDR2 is YFSETQ. The CDR3 sequence is 14 residues long. J lost 3 bases, V lost 3 bases, and 6 bases had no gene match. The CDR3 is CASSSTGQFYEQYF. The CDR3, as DNA: TGCGCCAGCAGCTCAACGGGACAGTTCTACGAGCAGTACTTC.

The chain employs TRBV5-4 and TRBJ2-7; D is unclear. V was pared by 2 bases and J by 3 bases, with 6 bases between. The CDR3 extends over 12 amino acids. Germline-derived CDR1 and CDR2 are SGHNT and YYREEE (reference sequence). CDR3: CASSFDSYEQYF. The CDR3 DNA reads TGTGCCAGCAGCTTCGATAGCTACGAGCAGTACTTC.

The chain recombines TRBV4-3 with TRBJ1-1; D perhaps matches TRBD1 (6 bases). V was trimmed by 0 bases and J by 1 base, leaving 9 bases between them. Germline CDR1 reads LGHNA; CDR2 reads YSLEER. The CDR3 is made up of 15 amino acids. CDR3 sequence reads: CASSQEGGPNTEAFF. CDR3 nucleotide sequence: TGCGCCAGCAGCCAAGAGGGGGGCCCGAACACTGAAGCTTTCTTT.

The V call is TRBV30, the J call TRBJ2-7; D remains ambiguous. The germline V gene has CDR1 GTSNPN and CDR2 SVGIG (reference sequence). CDR3 length equals 13 residues. Trimming shortened V by 0 bases and J by 2 bases, and 8 bases separated the two germline ends. The CDR3 bases are TGTGCCTGGAGTGTACGAGGAGCCTACGAGCAGTACTTC. It is translated as CAWSVRGAYEQYF. The full variable domain, rest sourced from reference TRBV30 and TRBJ2-7, is SQTIHQWPATLVQPVGSPLSLECTVEGTSNPNLYWYRQAAGRGLQLLFYSVGIGQISSEVPQNLSASRPQDRQFILSSKKLLLSDSGFYLCAWSVRGAYEQYFGPGTRLTVT.

V usage is TRBV5-6 and J usage is TRBJ2-4, with 10 bases that match TRBD2. The CDR3 length is 18 residues. V lost 1 base, J lost 6 bases, and 13 bases stayed unmatched. Germline values: CDR1 SGHDT, CDR2 YYEEEE. CDR3 in amino acids: CASSLIRASGSTGNIQYF. The CDR3 DNA is TGTGCCAGCAGCTTGATCCGGGCTAGCGGGAGTACGGGAAACATTCAGTACTTC.